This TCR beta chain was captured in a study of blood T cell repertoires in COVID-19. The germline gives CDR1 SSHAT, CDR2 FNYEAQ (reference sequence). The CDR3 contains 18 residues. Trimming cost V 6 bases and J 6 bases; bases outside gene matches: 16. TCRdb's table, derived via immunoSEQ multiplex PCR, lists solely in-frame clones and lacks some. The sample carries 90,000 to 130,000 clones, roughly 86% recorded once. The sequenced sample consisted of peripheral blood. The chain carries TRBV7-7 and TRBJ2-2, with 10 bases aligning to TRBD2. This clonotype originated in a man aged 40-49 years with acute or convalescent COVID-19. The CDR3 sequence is CASSPNPPLAGVAGELFF. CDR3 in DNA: TGTGCCAGCAGTCCGAACCCCCCCCTAGCGGGAGTGGCCGGGGAGCTGTTTTTT.